This entry lists 31 T cell receptor beta chains sequenced from one sample in a study of blood T cell repertoires in COVID-19. Using immunoSEQ multiplex PCR, the repertoire was profiled, and TCRdb retains in-frame clones only, with some absent. The repertoire holds 150,000 to 200,000 clones, with over 70% as singletons. Sequences were obtained from peripheral blood. The receptors were sampled from a man aged 55 to 70 with active or convalescent COVID-19.

This clone has more than one count but fewer than ten. V usage is TRBV9 and J usage is TRBJ1-6, with 7 positions matching TRBD1. From germline, CDR1 is SGDLS and CDR2 YYNGEE. CDR3 length equals 17 residues. V shed 0 bases and J 12 bases; nucleotides not matched to a gene: 15. DNA for the CDR3: TGTGCCAGCAGCGTAGACAGGGGCCCCAGTGTACAGGGACCCCTCCACTTT. It is translated as CASSVDRGPSVQGPLHF.

The CDR3 is CASSKGRLAGISSYNEQFF. The CDR3 nucleotides are TGTGCCAGCAGCAAGGGGAGGCTAGCGGGTATAAGCTCCTACAATGAGCAGTTCTTC. The chain combines TRBV7-9 with TRBJ2-1, with TRBD2 matching over 8 bases. The CDR3 spans 19 residues. Losses at the gene ends were 5 bases for V and 0 bases for J; bases not matched to a gene: 15. Germline CDR1 reads SEHNR; CDR2 reads FQNEAQ (reference sequence).

V gene TRBV3-1 (or the pseudogene TRBV3-2) combines with J gene TRBJ2-3; TRBD2 might be the D (5 bases). V lost 6 bases and J 12 bases, leaving 13 bases between the germline ends. CDR1 is LGHDT and CDR2 is YNNKEL in the germline V gene (reference sequence). This CDR3 contains 11 residues. CDR3 residues: CASRYGLTQYF. CDR3 DNA sequence: TGTGCCAGCAGATACGGACTTACACAGTATTTT.

The genes are TRBV4-2 and TRBJ2-7; possible D gene TRBD1, 6 bases. This CDR3 has 14 residues. Germline V CDR1 and CDR2: LGHNA, YNFKEQ. Trimming pared 3 bases from V and 2 bases from J, leaving 11 bases between. CDR3 sequence reads: CASSQSAGAYEQYF. As DNA, the CDR3 is TGTGCCAGCAGCCAGTCGGCAGGGGCCTACGAGCAGTACTTC.

The chain combines TRBV9 with TRBJ1-2, with D perhaps matching TRBD1 (5 bases). CDR1 and CDR2 (germline): SGDLS, YYNGEE. This CDR3 region has 16 residues. Trimming shortened V by 4 bases and J by 4 bases, and 20 bases separated the two germline ends. CDR3 sequence: CASSPGEGRMGYGYTF. CDR3 DNA sequence: TGTGCCAGCAGCCCCGGGGAGGGGAGAATGGGCTATGGCTACACCTTC.

This chain joins TRBV5-8 and TRBJ1-2; the match to TRBD1 covers 7 bases. The CDR3 sequence is 14 residues long. The germline CDR1 and CDR2 sequences are SGHTS and YDEGEE. The V gene end was trimmed by 4 bases and the J gene end by 4 bases; junction bases not matched to a gene: 7. The CDR3 is CASSLKGQLYGYTF. The CDR3, as DNA: TGTGCCAGCAGCCTCAAGGGACAGCTCTATGGCTACACCTTC.

V usage is TRBV5-1 and J usage is TRBJ2-7; TRBD2 aligns across 7 bases. Germline V CDR1 and CDR2: SGHRS, YFSETQ. This CDR3 has 14 amino acids. J was trimmed by 2 bases and V by 4 bases; bases with no gene match: 6. The CDR3 here is CASSPRGTTYEQYF. The CDR3 DNA sequence: TGCGCCAGCAGCCCCCGCGGGACTACCTACGAGCAGTACTTC.

The chain combines TRBV25-1 with TRBJ2-7, with D possibly being TRBD2 (7 bases). Deletions cut 3 bases from V and 5 bases from J, with 11 bases between. This CDR3 is built from 13 residues. The germline CDR1 and CDR2 sequences are MGHDK and SYGVNS. The CDR3 is CASSEGGRNEQYF. The CDR3 nucleotides read TGTGCCAGCAGTGAGGGGGGGCGGAACGAGCAGTACTTC.

This clone was counted between two and nine times. The rearrangement uses TRBV5-6 and TRBJ2-5; 9 nucleotides line up with TRBD1. Trimming at V came to 0 bases and at J to 5 bases, leaving 8 bases not matched to a gene. The germline gives CDR1 SGHDT, CDR2 YYEEEE. This CDR3 contains 16 residues. CDR3 region: CASSLAVGQGSETQYF. The CDR3 bases are TGTGCCAGCAGCTTGGCCGTGGGACAGGGCAGTGAGACCCAGTACTTC.

J is TRBJ2-5 and V is TRBV27; possible D gene TRBD1, 6 bases. The CDR3 length is 14 residues. Between the trimmed V and J ends, which lost 8 bases and 0 bases, there was a span of 13 bases. Per the germline V gene, CDR1 is MNHEY and CDR2 is SMNVEV (reference sequence). CDR3 sequence: CASASQGYQETQYF. The CDR3 nucleotides read TGTGCCAGCGCATCACAGGGCTACCAAGAGACCCAGTACTTC.

The chain recombines TRBV19 with TRBJ2-5; 12 bases map to TRBD2. This CDR3 has 17 residues. Germline CDR1 is LNHDA and CDR2 is SQIVND (reference sequence). V was clipped by 1 base and J by 4 bases; unmatched bases: 7. Here the CDR3 DNA reads TGTGCCAGTAGTATAGGGCTAGCGGGAGGGCCTGGAGAGACCCAGTACTTC. Its protein product is CASSIGLAGGPGETQYF.

The chain joins TRBV28 to TRBJ2-5; D gene uncertain. The ends were cut back, 6 bases at V and 4 bases at J, with 18 bases in the middle. The germline V gene encodes CDR1 MDHEN and CDR2 SYDVKM. The CDR3 loop spans 15 amino acids. CDR3: CASRAPGLRVETQYF. CDR3 bases: TGTGCCAGCAGGGCCCCCGGCCTCCGGGTAGAGACCCAGTACTTC.

This clone turned up a few times. The chain combines TRBV7-9 with TRBJ1-1; D gene ambiguous. The CDR3 is 14 residues long. The V and J ends lost 4 bases and 6 bases respectively, with 15 bases between them. Germline loops: CDR1 SEHNR, CDR2 FQNEAQ (reference sequence). The CDR3 DNA reads TGTGCCAGCAGCTGGGGAGTTCGGGATGCTGAAGCTTTCTTT. This encodes CASSWGVRDAEAFF.

The chain joins TRBV10-3 to TRBJ1-3; 7 nucleotides align to TRBD1. V lost 2 bases and J lost 0; bases outside the gene matches: 10. CDR3 length: 18 amino acids. Per the germline V gene, CDR1 is ENHRY and CDR2 is SYGVKD. In nucleotides, the CDR3 is TGTGCCATCAGTGAGACCATGTACAGGGACAGCTCTGGAAACACCATATATTTT. Its translation is CAISETMYRDSSGNTIYF.

The chain couples TRBV9 to TRBJ2-7, with D maybe TRBD1 (6 bases). The CDR3 runs to 13 residues. Trimming removed 4 bases at V and 3 bases at J, with 11 bases between. Germline V CDR1 and CDR2: SGDLS, YYNGEE. The CDR3 nucleotides are TGTGCCAGCAGCCCGGGACAATTCTACGAGCAGTACTTC. Residues: CASSPGQFYEQYF.

This chain joins TRBV7-2 and TRBJ2-3; maybe TRBD2 (6 bases). Trimming left V 2 bases short and J 0 bases short, with 12 bases between. The CDR3 runs 16 residues. From germline, CDR1 is SGHTA and CDR2 FQGNSA. The CDR3 sequence: CASSLRRAGSTDTQYF. CDR3 nucleotide sequence: TGTGCCAGCAGCTTAAGGCGAGCGGGTAGCACAGATACGCAGTATTTT.

The rearrangement joins TRBV6-5 to TRBJ1-5, with TRBD1 identical over 9 bases. Germline V gives CDR1 MNHEY, CDR2 SVGAGI. The trim removed 6 bases at V and 4 bases at J, leaving 4 bases unmatched. This CDR3 spans 14 amino acids. The CDR3 nucleotides read TGTGCCAGCAGGGGGACAGGGTGGAATCAGCCCCAGCATTTT. Amino acids: CASRGTGWNQPQHF.

The rearrangement joins TRBV4-3 to TRBJ2-1; TRBD2 agrees at 7 bases. Germline lookup yields CDR1 LGHNA and CDR2 YSLEER. V gave up 1 base and J gave up 6 bases; unmatched junction bases: 3. The CDR3 contains 14 residues. In DNA form, the CDR3 reads TGCGCCAGCAGCCAAGGGGGCGGGGGCAATGAGCAGTTCTTC. Amino acids: CASSQGGGGNEQFF.

This clone was seen just once. J is TRBJ2-7 and V is TRBV27, with 7 bases matching TRBD2. This CDR3 spans 13 amino acids. Germline CDR1 is MNHEY and CDR2 is SMNVEV (reference sequence). Trimming cost V 2 bases and J 4 bases; bases outside gene matches: 2. CDR3 in amino acids: CASSLAGAYEQYF. The CDR3 coding sequence is TGTGCCAGCAGTTTAGCGGGAGCGTACGAGCAGTACTTC.

The gene calls are TRBV4-2 and TRBJ1-2; 9 bases match TRBD1. The CDR3 is 15 amino acids. The J segment lost 8 bases and the V segment lost 0 bases, leaving 7 bases of the junction unmatched. Germline-derived CDR1 and CDR2 are LGHNA and YNFKEQ. Written as DNA, the CDR3 is TGTGCCAGCAGCCAAGATCTAGGGACAGGGAGAGGCTACACCTTC. This codes for CASSQDLGTGRGYTF.

The chain employs TRBV5-1 and TRBJ2-7; the match to TRBD1 covers 8 bases. The V gene's germline CDR1 is SGHRS and CDR2 YFSETQ. The CDR3 extends over 15 amino acids. V gave up 0 bases and J gave up 7 bases; unmatched junction bases: 9. In DNA, the CDR3 is TGCGCCAGCAGCTTGGGAGGGCCAGGGGGCAGGGAGCAGTACTTC. This sequence encodes CASSLGGPGGREQYF.

The V and J genes are TRBV19 and TRBJ1-5; D might be TRBD1 (5 bases). Trimming pared 3 bases from V and 7 bases from J, leaving 22 bases between. The CDR3 has 17 amino acids. Germline V CDR1 and CDR2: LNHDA, SQIVND (reference sequence). Here the CDR3 reads CASSIRTGWEAEQPQHF. The CDR3 nucleotides are TGTGCCAGTAGTATCCGTACAGGCTGGGAGGCTGAGCAGCCCCAGCATTTT. The entire variable domain, with the rest obtained from reference TRBV19 and TRBJ1-5, is as follows: DGGITQSPKYLFRKEGQNVTLSCEQNLNHDAMYWYRQDPGQGLRLIYYSQIVNDFQKGDIAEGYSVSREKKESFPLTVTSAQKNPTAFYLCASSIRTGWEAEQPQHFGDGTRLSIL.

At least ten counts were recorded for this clone. V usage is TRBV15 and J usage is TRBJ1-1; tentatively, D is TRBD1 (5 bases). The CDR3 totals 12 residues. Germline V lookup: CDR1 LNHNV, CDR2 YYDKDF (reference sequence). V lost 4 bases to trimming and J lost 9 bases, with 12 bases between them. In DNA form, the CDR3 reads TGTGCCACCAGCATCACAGGTTCGAAAGCTTTCTTT. Encoded protein: CATSITGSKAFF.

The chain recombines TRBV25-1 with TRBJ1-5, with 8 positions matching TRBD1. The CDR3 extends over 14 amino acids. J was trimmed by 6 bases and V by 2 bases; bases with no gene match: 3. Germline CDR1 MGHDK, CDR2 SYGVNS. This CDR3 reads CASSETGTGQPQHF. DNA of the CDR3: TGTGCCAGCAGTGAAACAGGGACAGGTCAGCCCCAGCATTTT.

The rearrangement uses TRBV5-8 and TRBJ2-7, with TRBD1 as a possible D gene (6 bases). Germline lookup yields CDR1 SGHTS and CDR2 YDEGEE. This CDR3 spans 13 amino acids. V shed 10 bases and J shed 2 bases, with 16 bases lying between them. Here the CDR3 reads CAQARTGPYEQYF. CDR3 bases: TGTGCCCAGGCACGAACAGGGCCCTACGAGCAGTACTTC.

V is TRBV7-2 and J is TRBJ1-1; the match to TRBD1 covers 8 bases. V shed 5 bases and J 1 base; nucleotides not matched to a gene: 6. Germline CDR1 is SGHTA and CDR2 is FQGNSA. The CDR3 sequence is 15 residues long. Here the CDR3 DNA reads TGTGCCAGCAGCATCACGGGACAGGCGAACACTGAAGCTTTCTTT. This sequence encodes CASSITGQANTEAFF.

The V and J genes are TRBV7-9 and TRBJ1-1, with TRBD1 identical over 11 bases. CDR3 length: 15 amino acids. V shed 7 bases and J 5 bases; nucleotides not matched to a gene: 9. The germline V gene encodes CDR1 SEHNR and CDR2 FQNEAQ (reference sequence). The DNA of the CDR3 is TGTGCCAGCATCCCGGGACAGGGGGGACAGACTGAAGCTTTCTTT. It is translated as CASIPGQGGQTEAFF.

On this clone itself: Other DNA variants within this sample encode the same CDR3. This sequence joins TRBV6-2 or TRBV6-3 and TRBJ2-7; 9 bases fit TRBD1. J lost 2 bases, V lost 0 bases, and 5 bases had no gene match. The length of the CDR3 is 16 residues. The germline CDR1 and CDR2 sequences are MNHEY and SVGEGT. The CDR3 loop is CASSYSAGTGPYEQYF. CDR3 bases: TGTGCCAGCAGTTACTCTGCGGGGACAGGGCCCTACGAGCAGTACTTC.

This chain connects TRBV7-7 to TRBJ2-7, with 10 bases that match TRBD2. The junction had 10 bases not matched to a gene; V was cut back by 5 bases and J by 3 bases. The CDR3 totals 16 residues. Per the germline V gene, CDR1 is SSHAT and CDR2 is FNYEAQ (reference sequence). CDR3 DNA: TGTGCCAGCAGCCCGACTGAGCGGGAGGGCCTCTACGAGCAGTACTTC. As protein: CASSPTEREGLYEQYF.

The chain uses TRBV7-9 and TRBJ2-4; D might be TRBD1 (6 bases). Germline loops: CDR1 SEHNR, CDR2 FQNEAQ (reference sequence). This CDR3 has 12 amino acids. Between the trimmed V and J ends, which lost 5 bases and 11 bases, there was a span of 13 bases. DNA for the CDR3: TGTGCCAGCAGCCCCTGGGACACCTTTCAGTACTTC. Protein sequence: CASSPWDTFQYF.

This clone has just a few counts. The chain recombines TRBV6-5 with TRBJ1-6; D is uncertain. The V and J ends lost 2 bases and 10 bases respectively, with 9 bases between them. CDR3 size: 13 residues. From germline, CDR1 is MNHEY and CDR2 SVGAGI. CDR3 amino acids: CASSYRDGSPLHF. CDR3 nucleotide sequence: TGTGCCAGCAGTTACAGAGACGGGTCACCCCTCCACTTT.